Listed here are 19 T cell receptor beta chains from one sample, sequenced in a study of T cell repertoires in cytomegalovirus infection. No antigen has been assigned to these receptors. Each CDR3 protein is one row after TCRdb ran MiXCR on the reads. The sample lists around 500,000 distinct CDR3 sequences, roughly 43% occurring once. The source material was cultured PBMCs, sampled from culture after CMV antigen stimulation. All receptors derive from a human donor in good health (CMV status not recorded). Some clones in this sample may be carry-over from other donors' samples.

Only one count was recorded for this clonotype. The chain couples TRBV7-6 to TRBJ2-7; D is uncertain. The CDR3 is 14 residues long. Germline-derived CDR1 and CDR2 are SGHVS and FNYEAQ. Between the trimmed V and J ends, which lost 3 bases and 2 bases, there was a span of 11 bases. The DNA of the CDR3 is TGTGCCAGCAGCTTCCCGGGCTCCCCCTACGAGCAGTACTTC. It translates to CASSFPGSPYEQYF.

The chain employs TRBV7-2 and TRBJ1-2; TRBD1 agrees at 9 bases. Germline V gene sequence: CDR1 SGHTA, CDR2 FQGNSA. CDR3 length equals 15 residues. The V gene end was trimmed by 1 base and the J gene end by 7 bases; junction bases not matched to a gene: 7. Here the CDR3 DNA reads TGTGCCAGCAGCTTAGTGCGGACAGGGGAGGTTGGCTACACCTTC. Translated, it gives CASSLVRTGEVGYTF. Full variable domain (remainder filled in from reference TRBV7-2 and TRBJ1-2): GAGVSQSPSNKVTEKGKDVELRCDPISGHTALYWYRQSLGQGLEFLIYFQGNSAPDKSGLPSDRFSAERTGGSVSTLTIQRTQQEDSAVYLCASSLVRTGEVGYTFGSGTRLTVV.

This sequence joins TRBV10-3 and TRBJ2-1, with D possibly being TRBD1 (6 bases). Per germline, CDR1 ENHRY and CDR2 SYGVKD. V gave up 5 bases and J gave up 0 bases, with 8 bases separating them. The CDR3 is 14 amino acids. CDR3 sequence reads: CAISRTDSYNEQFF. CDR3 DNA: TGTGCCATCAGTCGGACAGACTCCTACAATGAGCAGTTCTTC.

This sequence joins TRBV7-2 and TRBJ2-5; unclear D gene. There are 13 residues in the CDR3. V was trimmed by 5 bases and J by 1 base, leaving 8 bases between them. Germline CDR1 is SGHTA and CDR2 is FQGNSA. The CDR3 loop reads CASSPYSQETQYF. DNA of the CDR3: TGTGCCAGCAGCCCCTATAGCCAAGAGACCCAGTACTTC.

This chain connects TRBV7-8 to TRBJ2-5; 8 nucleotides agree with TRBD1. This CDR3 contains 14 residues. Germline V lookup: CDR1 SGHVS, CDR2 FQNEAQ. The V gene end was trimmed by 5 bases and the J gene end by 7 bases; junction bases not matched to a gene: 9. CDR3 sequence: CASSPGQVSSTQYF. The DNA of the CDR3 is TGTGCCAGCAGCCCGGGACAGGTTAGCTCGACCCAGTACTTC.

Concerning this clonotype: At one end the junction does not follow the germline gene, possibly because of a read error. This rearrangement joins TRBV29-1 to TRBJ2-7, with TRBD1 identical over 7 bases. The CDR3 extends over 14 amino acids. Germline loops: CDR1 SQVTM, CDR2 ANQGSEA. The DNA of the CDR3 is TGCAGCGTAGAAGTTGGGGGACAGTACTACGAGCAGTACTTC. Amino acids: CSVEVGGQYYEQYF.

The CDR3 spells CASSDRGHYGYTF. The CDR3 DNA follows: TGTGCCAGCAGTGACAGGGGGCATTATGGCTACACCTTC. The chain carries TRBV2 and TRBJ1-2, with 8 positions matching TRBD1. CDR1 and CDR2 from the germline V gene are SNHLY and FYNNEI. The CDR3 is 13 residues long. V gave up 3 bases and J gave up 5 bases; unmatched junction bases: 2. Together with reference TRBV2 and TRBJ1-2, the CDR3 gives the full variable domain: EPEVTQTPSHQVTQMGQEVILRCVPISNHLYFYWYRQILGQKVEFLVSFYNNEISEKSEIFDDQFSVERPDGSNFTLKIRSTKLEDSAMYFCASSDRGHYGYTFGSGTRLTVV.

This clonotype was detected a few times. The V and J genes are TRBV7-2 and TRBJ2-7; D remains ambiguous. This CDR3 is built from 14 residues. Germline CDR1 reads SGHTA; CDR2 reads FQGNSA. Trimming took off 5 bases at V and 3 bases at J, with 14 bases between the two ends. Written as DNA, the CDR3 is TGTGCCAGCAGCCCGCTCGGAGTCGGCTACGAGCAGTACTTC. Its protein is CASSPLGVGYEQYF.

This chain joins TRBV7-2 and TRBJ2-7; the match to TRBD2 covers 10 bases. This CDR3 is 13 amino acids long. V lost 10 bases to trimming and J lost 0 bases; unmatched junction nucleotides: 3. Germline V lookup: CDR1 SGHTA, CDR2 FQGNSA. This CDR3 is CATRLAGSYEQYF. The DNA for the CDR3 is TGTGCCACCAGACTAGCGGGCTCCTACGAGCAGTACTTC. The whole variable domain, remainder taken from reference TRBV7-2 and TRBJ2-7, is GAGVSQSPSNKVTEKGKDVELRCDPISGHTALYWYRQSLGQGLEFLIYFQGNSAPDKSGLPSDRFSAERTGGSVSTLTIQRTQQEDSAVYLCATRLAGSYEQYFGPGTRLTVT.

This clonotype was seen only once. J is TRBJ1-1 and V is TRBV11-2; D unresolved. The germline V and J ends were trimmed by 5 bases and 3 bases, with 10 bases remaining between them. Germline CDR1 and CDR2: SGHAT and FQNNGV. This CDR3 comprises 13 residues. In DNA, the CDR3 is TGTGCCAGCAGCCGGAACACCTACACTGAAGCTTTCTTT. It encodes CASSRNTYTEAFF.

On this clonotype: This may arise from a read error, as a much more abundant clone is one base away. The V call is TRBV7-2, the J call TRBJ2-7; D not certain. The CDR3 extends over 14 amino acids. Germline loops: CDR1 SGHTA, CDR2 FQGNSA. The CDR3, as DNA: TGTGACAGCAGCTTAGCCCTAATCCCCTACGAGCAGTACTTC. Its translation is CDSSLALIPYEQYF.

This rearrangement joins TRBV12-3 or TRBV12-4 to TRBJ2-7; D is possibly TRBD1 (6 bases). The CDR3 has 14 residues. The V end was cut by 8 bases, the J end by 5 bases, with 19 bases between. For the CDR3, the DNA is TGTGCCAGCTGTAAAAACAGGGAAAAGAACGAGCAGTACTTC. Translating gives CASCKNREKNEQYF.

A few counts support this clonotype. This chain joins TRBV7-6 and TRBJ2-5, with 10 bases identical to TRBD2. V lost 5 bases, J lost 0 bases, and 9 bases stayed unmatched. The CDR3 covers 17 residues. CDR1 SGHVS and CDR2 FNYEAQ come from the germline V gene. The CDR3 DNA is TGTGCCAGCAGCCGGACTAGCGGAGGGGGGTACCAAGAGACCCAGTACTTC. Translating it yields CASSRTSGGGYQETQYF.

The chain combines TRBV6-2 or TRBV6-3 with TRBJ1-6, with D possibly matching TRBD1 (5 bases). The CDR3 has 13 amino acids. Germline lookup yields CDR1 MNHEY and CDR2 SVGEGT. Trimming left V 8 bases short and J 5 bases short, with 10 bases between. CDR3 coding DNA: TGTGCCAGCGGGGGGGAAAATAATTCACCCCTCCACTTT. This codes for CASGGENNSPLHF.

This clonotype was detected only a few times. V gene TRBV12-3 or TRBV12-4 combines with J gene TRBJ1-1, with 8 positions matching TRBD1. The CDR3 totals 14 residues. Unmatched junction bases numbered 6, after V lost 6 bases and J lost 3 bases. CDR3 in DNA: TGTGCCAGCAGCCCGAGACAGGGGTACACTGAAGCTTTCTTT. Translation: CASSPRQGYTEAFF.

V usage is TRBV11-2 and J usage is TRBJ2-3; unclear D gene. CDR3 length: 13 amino acids. Trimming left V 5 bases short and J 5 bases short, with 11 bases between. Germline-derived CDR1 and CDR2 are SGHAT and FQNNGV. CDR3 residues: CASSPPARDTQYF. CDR3 nucleotide sequence: TGTGCCAGCAGCCCCCCGGCCCGAGATACGCAGTATTTT.

This clonotype has at least ten counts. This chain links TRBV7-2 with TRBJ2-7; no clear D. Trimming took off 5 bases at V and 4 bases at J, with 9 bases between the two ends. The CDR3 covers 12 residues. CDR1 and CDR2 (germline): SGHTA, FQGNSA. This chain's CDR3 is CASSPQRYEQYF. The DNA for the CDR3 is TGTGCCAGCAGCCCCCAAAGATACGAGCAGTACTTC. The full variable domain, with the rest looked up from reference TRBV7-2 and TRBJ2-7, is GAGVSQSPSNKVTEKGKDVELRCDPISGHTALYWYRQSLGQGLEFLIYFQGNSAPDKSGLPSDRFSAERTGGSVSTLTIQRTQQEDSAVYLCASSPQRYEQYFGPGTRLTVT.

This clonotype occurred a few times. The chain links TRBV7-8 to TRBJ1-5, with a weak D call TRBD1 (6 bases). Trimming removed 7 bases at V and 3 bases at J, with 13 bases between. CDR3 length: 14 amino acids. Germline-derived CDR1 and CDR2 are SGHVS and FQNEAQ. The CDR3 reads CASTPDRYNQPQHF. The CDR3 nucleotides are TGTGCCAGCACCCCAGACAGGTACAATCAGCCCCAGCATTTT.

This clonotype was seen a few times. This chain connects TRBV19 to TRBJ2-3; 9 bases match TRBD2. The CDR3 is 14 residues long. J lost 4 bases, V lost 7 bases, and 6 bases had no gene match. The germline V gene encodes CDR1 LNHDA and CDR2 SQIVND (reference sequence). The CDR3 nucleotides read TGTGCCAGTAAACCGGGACTAGCCCCAGATACGCAGTATTTT. Translated: CASKPGLAPDTQYF. Looking up the rest from reference TRBV19 and TRBJ2-3 gives the full variable domain: DGGITQSPKYLFRKEGQNVTLSCEQNLNHDAMYWYRQDPGQGLRLIYYSQIVNDFQKGDIAEGYSVSREKKESFPLTVTSAQKNPTAFYLCASKPGLAPDTQYFGPGTRLTVL.